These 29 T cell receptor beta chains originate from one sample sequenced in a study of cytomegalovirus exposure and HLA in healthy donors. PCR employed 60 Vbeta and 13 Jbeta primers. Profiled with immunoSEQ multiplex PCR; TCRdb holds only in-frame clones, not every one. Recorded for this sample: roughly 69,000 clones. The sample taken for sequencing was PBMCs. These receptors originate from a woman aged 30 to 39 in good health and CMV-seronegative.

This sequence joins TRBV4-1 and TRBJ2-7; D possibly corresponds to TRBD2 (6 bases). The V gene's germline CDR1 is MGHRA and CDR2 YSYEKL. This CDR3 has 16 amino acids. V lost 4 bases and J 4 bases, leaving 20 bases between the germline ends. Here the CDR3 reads CASSPAEAGRPYEQYF. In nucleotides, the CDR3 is TGCGCCAGCAGCCCAGCTGAGGCAGGGAGGCCGTACGAGCAGTACTTC.

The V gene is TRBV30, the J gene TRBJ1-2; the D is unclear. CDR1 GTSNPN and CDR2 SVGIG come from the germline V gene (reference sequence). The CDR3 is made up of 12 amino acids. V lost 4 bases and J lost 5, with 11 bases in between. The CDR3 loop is CAWTATWYGYTF. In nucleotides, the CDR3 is TGTGCCTGGACAGCGACTTGGTATGGCTACACCTTC.

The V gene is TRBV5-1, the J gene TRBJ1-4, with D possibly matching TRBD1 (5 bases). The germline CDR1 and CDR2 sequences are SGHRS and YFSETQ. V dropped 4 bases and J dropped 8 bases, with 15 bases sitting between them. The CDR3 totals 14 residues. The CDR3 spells CASSPGQGGEKLFF. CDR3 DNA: TGCGCCAGCAGCCCTGGGCAGGGTGGGGAAAAACTGTTTTTT.

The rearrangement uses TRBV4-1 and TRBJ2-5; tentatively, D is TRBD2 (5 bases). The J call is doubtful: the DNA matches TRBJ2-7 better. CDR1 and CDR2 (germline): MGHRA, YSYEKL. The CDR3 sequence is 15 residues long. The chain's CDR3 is CASSQNRGSAYEQYF. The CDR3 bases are TGCGCCAGCAGCCAAAATAGAGGGAGTGCTTACGAGCAGTACTTC.

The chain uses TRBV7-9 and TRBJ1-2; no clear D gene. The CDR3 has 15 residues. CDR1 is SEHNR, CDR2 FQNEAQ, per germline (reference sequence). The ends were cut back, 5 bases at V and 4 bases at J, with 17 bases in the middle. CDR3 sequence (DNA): TGTGCCAGCAGCCCCCCCGAGTCAATCTTCTATGGCTACACCTTC. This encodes CASSPPESIFYGYTF.

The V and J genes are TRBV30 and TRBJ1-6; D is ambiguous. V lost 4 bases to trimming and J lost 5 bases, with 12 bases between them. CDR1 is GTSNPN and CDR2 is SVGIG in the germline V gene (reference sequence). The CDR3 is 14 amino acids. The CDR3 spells CAWKRKTNNSPLHF. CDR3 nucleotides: TGTGCCTGGAAACGTAAGACAAATAATTCACCCCTCCACTTT.

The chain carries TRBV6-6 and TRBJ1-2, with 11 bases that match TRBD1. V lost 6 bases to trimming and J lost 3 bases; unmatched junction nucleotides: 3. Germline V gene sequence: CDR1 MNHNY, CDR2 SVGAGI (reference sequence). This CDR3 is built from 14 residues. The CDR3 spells CASRDRGPDYGYTF. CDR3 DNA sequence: TGTGCCAGCAGGGACAGGGGGCCGGACTATGGCTACACCTTC.

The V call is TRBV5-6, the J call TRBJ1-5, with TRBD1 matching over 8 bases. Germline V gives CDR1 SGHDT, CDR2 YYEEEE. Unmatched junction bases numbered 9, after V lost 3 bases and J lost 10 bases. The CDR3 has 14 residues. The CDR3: CASSYWDRQGPQHF. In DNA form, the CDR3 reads TGTGCCAGCAGCTACTGGGACAGGCAAGGCCCCCAGCATTTT.

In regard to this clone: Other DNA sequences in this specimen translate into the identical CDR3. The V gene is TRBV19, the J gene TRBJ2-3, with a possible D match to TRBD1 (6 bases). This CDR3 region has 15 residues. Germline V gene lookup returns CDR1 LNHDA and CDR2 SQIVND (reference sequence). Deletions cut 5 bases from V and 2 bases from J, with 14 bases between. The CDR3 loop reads CASSATGQNTDTQYF. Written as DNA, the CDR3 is TGTGCCAGTAGTGCGACAGGCCAAAACACAGATACGCAGTATTTT.

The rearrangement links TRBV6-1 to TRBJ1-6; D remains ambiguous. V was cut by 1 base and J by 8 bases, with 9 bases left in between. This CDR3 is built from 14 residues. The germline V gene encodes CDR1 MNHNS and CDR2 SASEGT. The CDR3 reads CASSEGRFYSPLHF. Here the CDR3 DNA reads TGTGCCAGCAGTGAAGGCAGATTCTATTCACCCCTCCACTTT.

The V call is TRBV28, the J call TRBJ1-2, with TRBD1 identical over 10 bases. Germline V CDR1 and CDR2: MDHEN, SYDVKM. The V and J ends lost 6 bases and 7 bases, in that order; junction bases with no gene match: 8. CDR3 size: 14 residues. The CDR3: CASSSGTGAGGYTF. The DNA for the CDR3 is TGTGCCAGCAGCAGTGGGACAGGGGCTGGTGGCTACACCTTC.

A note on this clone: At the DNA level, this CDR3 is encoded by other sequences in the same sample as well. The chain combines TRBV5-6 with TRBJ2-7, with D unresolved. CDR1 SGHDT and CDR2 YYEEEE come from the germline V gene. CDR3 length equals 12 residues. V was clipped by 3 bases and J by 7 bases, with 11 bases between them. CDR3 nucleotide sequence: TGTGCCAGCAGCTCGCGTCACTATGAGCAGTACTTC. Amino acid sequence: CASSSRHYEQYF.

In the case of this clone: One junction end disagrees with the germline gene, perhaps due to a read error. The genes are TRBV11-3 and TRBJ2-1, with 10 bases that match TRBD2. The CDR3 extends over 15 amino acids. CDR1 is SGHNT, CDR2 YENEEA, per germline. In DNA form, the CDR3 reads TGTACCAGCAGCTTAGGACTAGCGGCCTACAATGAGCAGTTCTTC. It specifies CTSSLGLAAYNEQFF.

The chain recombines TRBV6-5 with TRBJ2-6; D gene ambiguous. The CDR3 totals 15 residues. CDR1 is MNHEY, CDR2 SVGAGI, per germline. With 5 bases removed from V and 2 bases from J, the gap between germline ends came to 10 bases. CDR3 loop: CASSTDLAGANVLTF. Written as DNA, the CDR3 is TGTGCCAGCAGTACTGACTTGGCTGGGGCCAACGTCCTGACTTTC.

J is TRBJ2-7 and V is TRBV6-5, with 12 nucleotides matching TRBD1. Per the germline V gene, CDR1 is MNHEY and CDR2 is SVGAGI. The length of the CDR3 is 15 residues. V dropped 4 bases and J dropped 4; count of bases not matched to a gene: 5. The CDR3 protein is CASSFRDRGQYEQYF. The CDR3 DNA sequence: TGTGCCAGCAGTTTCCGGGACAGGGGGCAGTACGAGCAGTACTTC.

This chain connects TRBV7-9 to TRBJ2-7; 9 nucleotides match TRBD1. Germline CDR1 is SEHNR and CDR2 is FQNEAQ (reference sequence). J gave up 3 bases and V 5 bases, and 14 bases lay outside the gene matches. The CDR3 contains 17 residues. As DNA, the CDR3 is TGTGCCAGCAGCCCCGTTGGGACAGGGAAAGCTCGCTACGAGCAGTACTTC. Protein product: CASSPVGTGKARYEQYF.

CDR3 amino acids: CASSTPGTGNSPLHF. The CDR3 DNA reads TGTGCCAGCAGTACCCCCGGGACAGGGAATTCACCCCTCCACTTT. The chain combines TRBV11-1 with TRBJ1-6; 9 bases map to TRBD1. V gave up 6 bases and J gave up 7 bases; unmatched junction bases: 7. Germline values: CDR1 SGHAT, CDR2 FQDESV (reference sequence). This CDR3 comprises 15 residues.

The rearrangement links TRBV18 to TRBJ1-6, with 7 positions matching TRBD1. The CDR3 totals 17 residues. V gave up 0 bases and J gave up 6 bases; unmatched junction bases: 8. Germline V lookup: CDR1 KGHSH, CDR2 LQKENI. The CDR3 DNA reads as TGTGCCAGCTCACCACCGAGAGGGGGCGACCGTAATTCACCCCTCCACTTT. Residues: CASSPPRGGDRNSPLHF.

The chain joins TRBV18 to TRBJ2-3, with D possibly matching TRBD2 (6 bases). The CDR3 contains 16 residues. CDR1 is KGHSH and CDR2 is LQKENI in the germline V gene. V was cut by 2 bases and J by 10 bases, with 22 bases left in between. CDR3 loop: CASSPDVGGPLRAQYF. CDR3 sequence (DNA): TGTGCCAGCTCACCAGACGTCGGGGGACCGCTACGGGCGCAGTATTTT.

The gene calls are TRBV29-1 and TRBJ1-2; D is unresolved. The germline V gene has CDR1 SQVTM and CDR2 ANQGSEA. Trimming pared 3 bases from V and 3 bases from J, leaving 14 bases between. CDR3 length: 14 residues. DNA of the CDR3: TGCAGCGTTGAGGTAACGGGGAACGACTATGGCTACACCTTC. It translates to CSVEVTGNDYGYTF.

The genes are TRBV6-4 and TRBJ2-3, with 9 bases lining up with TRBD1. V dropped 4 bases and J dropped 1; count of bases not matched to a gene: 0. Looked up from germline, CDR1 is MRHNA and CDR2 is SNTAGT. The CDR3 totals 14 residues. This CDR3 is CASSGTGGTDTQYF. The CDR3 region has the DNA TGTGCCAGCAGTGGGACAGGGGGCACAGATACGCAGTATTTT.

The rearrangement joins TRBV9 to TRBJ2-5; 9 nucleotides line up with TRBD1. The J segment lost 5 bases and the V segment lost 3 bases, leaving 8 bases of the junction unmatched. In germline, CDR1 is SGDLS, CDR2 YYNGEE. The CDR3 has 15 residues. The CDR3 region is CASSAWDREGETQYF. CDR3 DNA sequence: TGTGCCAGCAGCGCCTGGGACAGGGAGGGGGAGACCCAGTACTTC.

The CDR3 protein is CASSSHGQGGYTF. The CDR3 DNA is TGTGCCAGCAGTTCCCACGGACAGGGTGGCTACACCTTC. The chain employs TRBV6-5 and TRBJ1-2; 8 bases line up with TRBD1. Germline lookup yields CDR1 MNHEY and CDR2 SVGAGI. Trimming at V came to 4 bases and at J to 7 bases, leaving 5 bases not matched to a gene. This CDR3 has 13 residues.

The CDR3 is CASSGSRQASYEQYF. CDR3 in DNA: TGCGCCAGCAGCGGGTCACGACAGGCCTCCTACGAGCAGTACTTC. V gene TRBV4-3 combines with J gene TRBJ2-7; D might be TRBD1 (6 bases). V dropped 5 bases and J dropped 0 bases, with 14 bases sitting between them. The CDR3 covers 15 residues. Germline lookup yields CDR1 LGHNA and CDR2 YSLEER.

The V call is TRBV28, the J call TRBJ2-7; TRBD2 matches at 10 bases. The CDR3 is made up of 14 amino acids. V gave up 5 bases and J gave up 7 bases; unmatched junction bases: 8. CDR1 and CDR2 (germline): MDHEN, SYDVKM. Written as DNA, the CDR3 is TGTGCCAGCAGTGAGAGCGGGAGGGCTGGAGAGCAGTACTTC. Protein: CASSESGRAGEQYF.

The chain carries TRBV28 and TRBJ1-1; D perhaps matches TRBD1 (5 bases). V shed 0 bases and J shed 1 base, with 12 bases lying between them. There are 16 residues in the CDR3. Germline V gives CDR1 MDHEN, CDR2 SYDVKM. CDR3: CASSLWGRGQNTEAFF. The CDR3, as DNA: TGTGCCAGCAGTTTATGGGGTAGGGGTCAGAACACTGAAGCTTTCTTT.

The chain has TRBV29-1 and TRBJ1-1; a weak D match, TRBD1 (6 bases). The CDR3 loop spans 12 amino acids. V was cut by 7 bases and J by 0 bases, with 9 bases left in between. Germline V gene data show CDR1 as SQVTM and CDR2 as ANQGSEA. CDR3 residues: CSGQGLNTEAFF. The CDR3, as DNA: TGCAGCGGGCAGGGGCTGAACACTGAAGCTTTCTTT.

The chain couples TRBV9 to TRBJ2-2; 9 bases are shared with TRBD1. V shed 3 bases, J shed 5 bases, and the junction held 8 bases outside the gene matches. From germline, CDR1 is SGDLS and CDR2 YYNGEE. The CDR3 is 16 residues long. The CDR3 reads CASSAYGTGRTGELFF. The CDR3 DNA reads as TGTGCCAGCAGCGCCTACGGGACAGGGCGGACCGGGGAGCTGTTTTTT.

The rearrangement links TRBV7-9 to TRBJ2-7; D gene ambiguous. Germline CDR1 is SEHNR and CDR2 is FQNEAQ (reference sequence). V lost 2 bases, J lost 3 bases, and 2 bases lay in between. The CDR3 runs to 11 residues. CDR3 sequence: CASSLLYEQYF. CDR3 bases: TGTGCCAGCAGCTTACTCTACGAGCAGTACTTC.